The 8 T cell receptor beta chains below were found in one sample sequenced in a study of regulatory T cells in long-lasting Graves disease. As to time point: newly diagnosed GD, antithyroid drugs for less than 3 months. PBMC-extracted RNA yielded the TCR library. Construction of the TCR beta libraries employed iRepertoire HTBI primers in conjunction with Arm-PCR of CDR3 regions. TCRdb processed the multiplex PCR reads anew with MiXCR; each CDR3 protein has one entry. The data contain around 400,000 distinct CDR3 sequences, about 10% of them singletons. These data were also reused for a study on T cells in Graves' hyperthyroidism and ophthalmopathy.

The sample consisted of peripheral blood mononuclear cells (PBMCs), taken at new diagnosis, from a patient treated with antithyroid drugs. The source of these receptors is a woman under 30 with Graves disease.

This clonotype was seen ten or more times. The CDR3 sequence: CASSLDLAGELFF. In nucleotides, the CDR3 is TGTGCCAGCAGCTTAGATCTAGCAGGGGAGCTGTTTTTT. The chain employs TRBV11-2 and TRBJ2-2, with TRBD2 as a possible D gene (5 bases). The CDR3 runs 13 residues. V dropped 0 bases and J dropped 8 bases, with 7 bases sitting between them. CDR1 and CDR2 from the germline V gene are SGHAT and FQNNGV.

The sample holds many counts of this clonotype. The chain links TRBV11-2 to TRBJ2-1; a possible D gene is TRBD2 (6 bases). This CDR3 has 15 residues. V was shortened by 5 bases and J by 3 bases, with 14 bases between the two germline ends. The germline gives CDR1 SGHAT, CDR2 FQNNGV. CDR3 residues: CASSRLVEIYNEQFF. The DNA for the CDR3 is TGTGCCAGCAGCCGACTAGTGGAAATCTACAATGAGCAGTTCTTC. Full variable domain (rest looked up from reference TRBV11-2 and TRBJ2-1): EAGVAQSPRYKIIEKRQSVAFWCNPISGHATLYWYQQILGQGPKLLIQFQNNGVVDDSQLPKDRFSAERLKGVDSTLKIQPAKLEDSAVYLCASSRLVEIYNEQFFGPGTRLTVL.

J is TRBJ1-2 and V is TRBV24-1; the match to TRBD1 covers 9 bases. V lost 3 bases and J lost 7; bases outside the gene matches: 8. The CDR3 totals 15 residues. The germline V gene encodes CDR1 KGHDR and CDR2 SFDVKD. The CDR3 reads CATSDDVGQGGGYTF. In DNA form, the CDR3 reads TGTGCCACCAGTGATGACGTGGGACAGGGAGGTGGCTACACCTTC.

This clonotype has a count of ten or more. The chain combines TRBV29-1 with TRBJ1-1; the D gene is possibly TRBD1 (6 bases). The CDR3 loop spans 14 amino acids. The ends were cut back, 5 bases at V and 7 bases at J, with 20 bases in the middle. The germline V gene has CDR1 SQVTM and CDR2 ANQGSEA. CDR3 DNA: TGCAGCGTTTATGGTGCAGGGGATCGTGGTGAAGCTTTCTTT. Translated: CSVYGAGDRGEAFF.

This clonotype was seen many times. This chain connects TRBV6-5 to TRBJ2-7; TRBD2 might be the D (6 bases). Germline-derived CDR1 and CDR2 are MNHEY and SVGAGI. Trimming took off 2 bases at V and 5 bases at J, with 13 bases between the two ends. CDR3 length: 14 amino acids. CDR3 residues: CASSYDGGGDEQYF. In nucleotides, the CDR3 is TGTGCCAGCAGTTACGATGGTGGCGGGGACGAGCAGTACTTC.

Ten or more counts support this clonotype. This chain connects TRBV6-2 or TRBV6-3 to TRBJ2-7, with D possibly TRBD1 on 6 matching bases. This CDR3 has 14 residues. Germline CDR1 and CDR2: MNHEY and SVGEGT. V gave up 2 bases and J gave up 9 bases, with 17 bases separating them. This CDR3 is CASSYRGLRGGQYF. CDR3 nucleotides: TGTGCCAGCAGTTACCGGGGCCTCAGGGGTGGGCAGTACTTC.

This clonotype was seen at least ten times. The chain links TRBV20-1 to TRBJ2-1; 9 nucleotides line up with TRBD2. J was trimmed by 6 bases and V by 5 bases; bases with no gene match: 14. Germline V gene data show CDR1 as DFQATT and CDR2 as SNEGSKA (reference sequence). This CDR3 has 16 amino acids. The CDR3 protein is CSASAGGPLGFNEQFF. Written as DNA, the CDR3 is TGCAGTGCTTCTGCGGGAGGGCCTTTAGGGTTCAATGAGCAGTTCTTC.

This chain connects TRBV9 to TRBJ2-7, with D uncertain. V was pared by 3 bases and J by 0 bases, with 13 bases between. This CDR3 spans 15 amino acids. CDR1 is SGDLS, CDR2 YYNGEE, per germline. The DNA of the CDR3 is TGTGCCAGCAGCGAAGACTCAAGGAGCTCCTACGAGCAGTACTTC. Protein sequence: CASSEDSRSSYEQYF.